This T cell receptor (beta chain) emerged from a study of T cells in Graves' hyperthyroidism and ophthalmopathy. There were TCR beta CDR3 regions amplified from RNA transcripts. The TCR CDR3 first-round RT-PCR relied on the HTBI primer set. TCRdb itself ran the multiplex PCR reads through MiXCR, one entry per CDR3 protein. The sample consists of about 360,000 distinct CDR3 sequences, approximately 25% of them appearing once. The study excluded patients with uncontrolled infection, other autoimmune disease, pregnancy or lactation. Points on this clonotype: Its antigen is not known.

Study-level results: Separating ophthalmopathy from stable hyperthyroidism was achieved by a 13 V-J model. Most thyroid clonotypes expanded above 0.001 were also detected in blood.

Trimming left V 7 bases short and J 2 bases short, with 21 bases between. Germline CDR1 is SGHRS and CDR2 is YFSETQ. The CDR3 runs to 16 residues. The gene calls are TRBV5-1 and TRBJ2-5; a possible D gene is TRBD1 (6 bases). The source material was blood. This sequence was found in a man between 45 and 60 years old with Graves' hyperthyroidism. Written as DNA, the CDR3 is TGCGCCAGCGGGGTTACAGGGAACTCTCAACAAGAGACCCAGTACTTC. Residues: CASGVTGNSQQETQYF. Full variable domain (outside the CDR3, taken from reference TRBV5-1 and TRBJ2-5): KAGVTQTPRYLIKTRGQQVTLSCSPISGHRSVSWYQQTPGQGLQFLFEYFSETQRNKGNFPGRFSGRQFSNSRSEMNVSTLELGDSALYLCASGVTGNSQQETQYFGPGTRLLVL.